This T cell receptor delta chain appears in the sequencing data of a study of DNA immune sequencing with unique molecular identifiers (dated by TCRdb to the early 2020s). Looking at the study overall: Using immunomagnetic cell separation, gammadelta T cells were enriched from buffy coats, and the genomic DNA of these cells was sequenced. Fluorescence-activated cell sorting was used to enrich gammadelta T cells from PBMC of some 10 healthy individuals. In the comparison of enriched versus non-enriched samples, 95 to 100 ng of enriched gammadelta T-cell DNA and around 0.96 ug of non-enriched PBMC DNA were sequenced. An ultrasensitive DNA-based TRD repertoire sequencing method using PCR-introduced unique molecular identifiers was developed and validated in the study. Validation of the method was performed on synthetic reference molecules and on blood samples from healthy individuals. All donors were healthy individuals, and around 10 of the donors were profiled using sorted gammadelta T cells from peripheral blood.

At the junction V is shortened by 3 bases and J by 1 base; bases outside the gene matches: 12. As encoded in the germline V gene, CDR1 is GEAIGNYY while CDR2 is EKD. The CDR3 measures 18 amino acids from cysteine to phenylalanine. Solely the CDR3 DNA is kept, with 54 bases framed from the first base. The receptor library was made with multiplex PCR. A 32-plex assay amplified the genomic DNA, with primers for all 8 TRDV and 4 TRDJ genes spanning the CDR3. A 12-nucleotide UMI was introduced during 3 to 4 barcoding PCR cycles, after which a second PCR was performed with Illumina adapter primers. Libraries were purified with AMPure XP beads and quality-checked on a Fragment Analyzer with the HS NGS Fragment kit. The sequencing was run with an Illumina MiniSeq mid-output kit, including about 20% PhiX, and 150 cycles of paired-end reads. On the authors' methods: MIGEC version 1.2.9 was used to process the reads, grouping the reads by UMI and building error-corrected consensus sequences. For post-processing, modified scripts from VDJtools version 1.2.1 were used together with the tcR R package. Clones were re-identified by TCRdb from the public reads with CATT, and rows with the same DNA were merged. V and J calls and clone size were set by TCRdb, not the authors. This sample comprises about 2,500 delta-chain clones, roughly 13% of them detected only once. In total, the top ten clones hold around 20% of the sample.

As for this clone: Its specific antigen is unknown. No much larger clone is present one base from it, and per-base qualities are unavailable.

What the work shows at the level of the full study, not this receptor alone: TRD repertoire diversity varied between healthy donors, with several donors highly oligoclonal where top 5 clonotypes exceeded half of productive molecules. The primer-based approach is unable to detect novel TRD sequences that the primers do not target. Among clonotypes from healthy donors, the most common TRD rearrangement was TRDV2 paired with TRDJ1.

This TCR was sampled from a human donor in good health. Input material: gamma-delta T cells from PBMCs. The rearranged segments are TRDV2 and TRDJ1, and 11 junction bases match TRDD3. The sequenced DNA: TGTGCCTGTGACTTCGTCGGGGGGTGGGGGATACGCACCGATAAACTCATCTTT. The translation is CACDFVGGWGIRTDKLIF.